This T cell receptor (beta chain) was sequenced for a study of graft-versus-host responses after intestinal transplantation. Looking at the study overall: All recipients were transplanted with multivisceral, liver-intestinal, or isolated intestinal grafts. Study-wide results and caveats: Those patients showing graft-donor T cell macrochimerism displayed high graft-versus-host to host-versus-graft clonal ratios in allografts. Investigators detected GvH clones in recipient marrow, with some emerging earlier in ileum or blood.

Concerning this clone: Its antigen is still unknown.

The CDR3 is 14 amino acids. This table comes from immunoSEQ multiplex PCR, and its TCRdb copy is limited to in-frame clones, with some not included. The sample lists 25,000 to 35,000 clones, 70% to 90% seen once, with approximately 10% in the top ten. The source material was PBMCs, sampled approximately 460 days after intestinal transplantation. The chain uses TRBV21-1 and TRBJ2-7; TRBD2, the table's D call, lacks a check against the DNA. TRBV21-1 is an annotated pseudogene. The receptor's source is a human patient who received an intestinal transplant, so some T cells may come from the graft donor. The CDR3 nucleotides read TGTGCCAGCAGCAAACGGAGTTCTTCCTACGAGCAGTACTTC. This sequence encodes CASSKRSSSYEQYF.